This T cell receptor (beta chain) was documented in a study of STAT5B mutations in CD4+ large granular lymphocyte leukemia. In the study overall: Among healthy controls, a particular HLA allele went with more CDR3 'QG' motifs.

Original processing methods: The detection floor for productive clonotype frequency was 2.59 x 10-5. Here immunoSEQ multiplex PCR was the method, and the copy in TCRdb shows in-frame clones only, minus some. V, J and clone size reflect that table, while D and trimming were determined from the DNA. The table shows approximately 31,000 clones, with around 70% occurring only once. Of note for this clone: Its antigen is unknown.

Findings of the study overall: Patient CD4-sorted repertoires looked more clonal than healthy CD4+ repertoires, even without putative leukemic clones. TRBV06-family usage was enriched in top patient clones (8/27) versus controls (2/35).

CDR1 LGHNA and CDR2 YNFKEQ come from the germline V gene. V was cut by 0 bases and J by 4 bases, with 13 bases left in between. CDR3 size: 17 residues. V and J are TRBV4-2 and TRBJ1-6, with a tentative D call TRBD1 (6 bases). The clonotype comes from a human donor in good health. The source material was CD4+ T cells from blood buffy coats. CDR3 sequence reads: CASSQDRQGRYNSPLHF. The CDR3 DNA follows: TGTGCCAGCAGCCAAGATCGGCAGGGGCGGTATAATTCACCCCTCCACTTT.